This T cell receptor (beta chain) was recovered during a study of Graves' ophthalmopathy and Graves' hyperthyroidism. Study background: Untreated patients at initial diagnosis provided peripheral blood.

The study excluded patients with other autoimmune diseases, uncontrolled infections, pregnancy or lactation. The starting material, 10 ml of fresh peripheral blood, provided the PBMCs. Researchers took RNA transcripts and amplified TCR beta CDR3 regions from them. Second-round multiplex PCR came after a first-round RT-PCR that employed HTBI primers. TCRdb called the multiplex PCR reads again in MiXCR, with one record for every CDR3 protein. The sample consists of around 400,000 distinct CDR3 sequences, approximately 16% of them appearing once. The CDR3 covers 16 residues. The V and J ends lost 4 bases and 3 bases, in that order; junction bases with no gene match: 11. CDR1 and CDR2 from the germline V gene are LNHNV and YYDKDF (reference sequence). This clonotype has at least ten counts.

The TCR sequence derives from a woman aged 18-30 years with Graves' ophthalmopathy. The chain employs TRBV15 and TRBJ2-5; 7 bases agree with TRBD2. The sequencing sample was made of peripheral blood. CDR3 amino acids: CATSTSGAGREETQYF. CDR3 in DNA: TGTGCCACCAGCACGAGCGGGGCGGGGCGGGAAGAGACCCAGTACTTC. The full variable domain, rest sourced from reference TRBV15 and TRBJ2-5, is DAMVIQNPRYQVTQFGKPVTLSCSQTLNHNVMYWYQQKSSQAPKLLFHYYDKDFNNEADTPDNFQSRRPNTSFCFLDIRSPGLGDTAMYLCATSTSGAGREETQYFGPGTRLLVL.